The entry below gives a single T cell receptor (beta chain) sequence along with its context. Its antigen is not yet known. Qualities for individual bases were not recorded, and no much larger clone is one base off. The CDR3 runs 16 residues from the cysteine to the phenylalanine. Left in the record is the CDR3 DNA by itself, 48 bases read in frame from the first base. Cut back by 6 bases and 2 bases, the V and J ends lie 16 bases apart. Based on the germline V gene, the CDR1 and CDR2 sequences are MDHEN and SYDVKM. The receptor library was made with PCR. DNA from cultured CD4+ T cells was subjected to TCR sequencing with the Oncomine TCR Beta short-read assay at the Johns Hopkins FTIC core. Genomic DNA was extracted from the cultured CD4+ T cells with the QIAamp micro DNA kit. Oncomine TCR Beta libraries from cultured CD4+ T cells were pooled using unique dual indexes and sequenced on an Illumina iSeq 100. Under the source paper's analysis protocol: Non-productive sequences were removed, and CDR3s that did not start with C, did not end with F or W, or were shorter than 7 amino acids were discarded. The MANAFEST web application identified antigen-specific clonotypes by comparing peptide-stimulated wells against reference wells and other culture wells. An FDR below 0.05, an odds ratio above 5, and a productive frequency above 0.1% in at least two of three replicate wells were required for clones to be considered positive. A clonotype was classed as cross-reactive if the clonotype showed significant expansion both in SARS-CoV-2 spike wells and in at least one common cold coronavirus spike condition. Levenshtein distances (stringdist) and unrooted phylogenetic trees (ape) in R version 3.6.1 were used to assess CDR3 homology. TCRdb took the public reads, trimmed them with fastp at Q25, ran MiXCR for clone calling and kept in-frame beta chains. Under each unique CDR3 protein, matching rows form one entry showing the most common genes and DNA. TCRdb's processing, not the authors', yielded these V and J calls. Within this sample are fewer than 20,000 distinct CDR3 sequences, with around half of them counted one time only. The top ten clones comprise about 5% of the sample.

This record comes from a study of vaccination and CD4 T cells after COVID-19 (dated by TCRdb to the early 2020s). Background on the whole study: Every convalescent patient had a positive nasal swab PCR test for SARS-CoV-2, with mild disease in eight to ten patients and severe disease in one. Six males and four females were included in the convalescent cohort, with two Hispanic individuals, seven Caucasians, two Asians and one multiracial person represented. Two doses of either the Pfizer-BioNTech BNT162b2 vaccine (n=8) or the Moderna mRNA-1273 vaccine (n=2) were administered to participants. Post-COVID blood samples from convalescent patients were collected a median of around 100 days after diagnosis, with a range of 35 to 161 days. Post-vaccine blood samples were collected a median of about 66 days after the second vaccine dose, ranging from about 13 to 241 days. Culture stimuli were overlapping spike peptide pools from SARS-CoV-2 and from the common cold coronaviruses HCoV-NL63, HCoV-OC43 and HCoV-229E. In control cultures, a CEFX viral epitope pool was used as positive control, an HIV-1 Nef peptide pool was used as negative control, or no peptide was added. In over 8 COVID-19 convalescent patients and a handful of infection-naive healthy vaccine recipients, the spike-specific CD4+ TCR repertoire before mRNA vaccination was compared with the repertoire after mRNA vaccination. Overall study results and their limits: In convalescent patients, a median about 90% of post-vaccine SARS-CoV-2-reactive clones were detected only after vaccination, and vaccine-specific priming was suggested by this finding. The study included relatively few convalescent patients and did not analyze early timepoints after natural infection. Of the vaccine-specific clones found in convalescent patients, nearly all (304 of 307) were mono-reactive for SARS-CoV-2 spike instead of being cross-reactive with common cold coronaviruses. The median number of SARS-CoV-2-reactive clonotypes rose from about 23 after infection to roughly 40 after vaccination, but the change was not significant.

Sample treatment or condition, as interpreted from the label and publication: roughly ten-day PBMC culture with coronavirus spike peptide pools or control peptides (ViraFEST assay). The ViraFEST assay, used in the study, expanded antigen-specific T cells with peptide pools and then identified the expanded clonotypes through TCR sequencing. The convalescent patients' positive SARS-CoV-2 PCR tests were from March to December 2020, which was before the Alpha, Beta and Delta variants emerged in the United States. Each well held about 2.2 million PBMCs cultured in IMDM containing around 5% human AB serum and 10 IU/ml IL-2, with around 9.2 ug/ml peptide pools added. On days 3 and 7, half of the culture medium was replaced with fresh IL-2-containing medium. CD4+ T cells were isolated after 10 days of culture through negative selection using the EasySep CD4+ T cell isolation kit. PBMCs were separated from whole blood using Ficoll-Paque Plus gradient centrifugation and then either used fresh or cryopreserved at -140C. Culture conditions were generally each tested in triplicate wells.

The TCR sequence derives from a human donor who had recovered from COVID-19. The chain is encoded by TRBV28 joined to TRBJ2-2, with the D gene tentatively TRBD1 or TRBD2, based on 5 matching bases in each. Source: CD4+ T cells from blood, cultured in vitro, taken before SARS-CoV-2 vaccination. Here the CDR3 is given as CASRFPVGENTGELFF. The bases read TGTGCCAGCAGGTTCCCCGTGGGGGAAAACACCGGGGAGCTGTTTTTT.